This record concerns one TCR beta chain sequence. The assay was immunoSEQ multiplex PCR, and TCRdb's table has in-frame clones only and misses some. The data show 55,000 to 70,000 clones, about 88% seen once. The participants were between about 18 and 90 years old and came from 20 to 30 US areas. Participant-reported clinical history was the basis for cohort assignment. The study counted Cohort 3 donors as recovered given two negative PCRs, clearance, or symptom resolution. The source of the sample is a study of blood T cell repertoires in COVID-19. Study summary: T cells, B-cell-depleted T cells, or PBMCs supplied cDNA or gDNA.

The specimen was PBMCs or T cells enriched from blood (not recorded which). This receptor was obtained from a woman in her forties who had recovered from COVID-19.

The CDR3 is CASSSLPRDLYGYTF. CDR3 nucleotide sequence: TGTGCCAGCAGTTCGCTCCCACGGGACTTGTATGGCTACACCTTC. The chain couples TRBV5-6 to TRBJ1-2, with a possible D match to TRBD1 (5 bases). The CDR3 consists of 15 residues. Germline V gene data show CDR1 as SGHDT and CDR2 as YYEEEE. Trimming stripped 5 bases from V and 5 bases from J, with 19 bases between.